This T cell receptor (beta chain) originates from a study of spatial heterogeneity in lung cancer (dated by TCRdb to the late 2010s). Notes on the research overall: Beta-chain transcripts were consistently detected in greater numbers than alpha-chain transcripts, which likely reflects a higher abundance of beta-chain transcripts. In tumor regions, TCR transcript counts showed a strong correlation with a T cell transcriptional module score derived from matched bulk RNA-seq. In the raw uncorrected reads, each unique combination of TCR and UMI appeared more than ten times on average. The study quantitatively compared TCR alpha and beta repertoires across multiple tumor regions, matched nontumor lung and blood in non-small cell lung cancer. The study linked features of the TCR repertoire to counts of nonsynonymous mutations, which were determined by whole-exome sequencing of tumor tissue. Both alpha and beta chains were TCR-sequenced in hundreds of tumor regions, approximately 68 matched nontumor lung samples and some 56 PBMC samples obtained at surgery. Results the study describes overall, beyond this receptor: Additional single-cell paired TCR alpha and beta sequencing was considered necessary to confirm, at a functional level, the hypothesis that regional TCRs recognize regional mutations. The number of expanded intratumoral alpha and beta TCRs correlated with the tumor nonsynonymous mutation count. Counts of ubiquitous and regional expanded TCRs were found to correlate with counts of ubiquitous and regional nonsynonymous mutations, respectively. Estimated TCR-seq coverage of tumor T cells was only approximately 7.4% for alpha chains and 13% for beta chains.

This clonotype was found many times. Its antigen target is currently unknown. No base qualities exist here, and no much larger clone lies one base off it. What this sample's time point label stands for: sample taken at primary tumor resection. Samples were obtained from roughly 72 patients with early-stage, untreated non-small cell lung cancer from the lung TRACERx cohort. Without any cell sorting, TCR sequencing was performed on whole RNA extracted either from tumor and nontumor lung tissue or from cryopreserved PBMC samples. Only patients for whom sufficient RNA was available from at least two tumor regions were selected for TCR sequencing. A lung pathologist reviewed the tumor and adjacent nontumor lung specimens before the specimens were selected. The library came from 5' RACE. Sequenced using a NextSeq 500. In the TCR library protocol, a unique molecular identifier was attached to each TCR cDNA molecule so that PCR and sequencing errors could be corrected. The original pipeline was this. Decombinator tools were used for TCR identification, UMI-based error correction and CDR3 extraction. TCRs above a frequency of 2 per 1,000, corresponding to the top 1% of the tumor frequency distribution, were defined as expanded. Expanded tumor TCRs statistically deemed absent (corrected P<0.05) from at least one tumor region were classed as regional, and all other expanded tumor TCRs were classed as ubiquitous. Rényi diversity was computed with the R vegan package after subsampling each repertoire 100 times to 5,000 TCRs. To build CDR3 similarity networks, amino acid triplet string-kernel similarity was used, and CDR3s were connected when their pairwise similarity was above 0.82. The raw public reads went through TCRdb reprocessing: fastp at Q25, MiXCR clone calling, in-frame beta chains kept. When rows share a CDR3 protein, they turn into one entry using the most common DNA and genes. The V and J calls were determined by TCRdb, not by the authors. This sample lists approximately 25,000 distinct CDR3 sequences; more than 8% were detected once. Clones ranked in the top ten supply around 7.7% of the sample.

As encoded in the germline V gene, CDR1 is MNHEY while CDR2 is SVGAGI. Trimming accounts for 7 bases at V and 3 bases at J, while the number of junction bases matched to no gene is 4. Including the terminal cysteine and phenylalanine, the CDR3 comprises 15 residues. Only the CDR3 region is kept as DNA, spanning 45 bases read in frame from base 1. The sequencing here drew on lung tumor tissue, taken at surgery. The rearrangement joined TRBV6-5 to TRBJ2-2, with 11 junctional bases fitting TRBD2. The origin of this receptor is a male donor with early-stage non-small cell lung cancer. In nucleotide form, the sequence is TGTGCCAGCAAGGGACTAGCGGTGGACACCGGGGAGCTGTTTTTT. Translation gives CASKGLAVDTGELFF.